The rows below give T cell receptor beta chains drawn from one sample of a study of T-cell memory formation after mild COVID-19. One entry per CDR3 protein, called by TCRdb with MiXCR from the 5' RACE reads. This sample carries over 500,000 distinct CDR3 sequences, about 18% of them seen once, and the ten largest clones take around 8.1%. Sequencing was carried out using PBMCs or a T cell subset sorted from them (not recorded which). Receptors were obtained from an adult woman who had mild COVID-19 (a few samples of this study predate the infection). Cell type and time point are not known. The CDR3 runs from the conserved cysteine through the conserved F or W. The order of the fields is V gene, CDR3 length, clone size, J gene, D gene, CDR3 protein, CDR3 DNA. D genes are given only for firm matches. Clone size is shown for a subset of rows, as once, few, many or a class of expanded clone.

TRBV12-3/TRBV12-4	15	many	TRBJ2-7	-	CASSFALGPAYEQYF	TGTGCCAGCAGTTTCGCTCTGGGCCCGGCCTACGAGCAGTACTTC
TRBV3-1	16	few	TRBJ1-1	-	CASRGGRGLGDTEAFF	TGTGCCAGCAGGGGTGGCAGGGGTTTGGGCGACACTGAAGCTTTCTTT
TRBV20-1	15	-	TRBJ2-7	TRBD1	CSAVLTGTVHYEQYF	TGCAGTGCCGTATTGACCGGGACAGTCCACTACGAGCAGTACTTC
TRBV6-4	14	many	TRBJ1-2	-	CASSDSEEGYGYTF	TGTGCCAGCAGTGACTCAGAGGAAGGGTATGGCTACACCTTC
TRBV7-9	12	-	TRBJ2-7	-	CASSQDFYEQYF	TGTGCCAGCAGCCAAGATTTCTACGAGCAGTACTTC
TRBV3-1	14	many	TRBJ2-7	TRBD1	CASSRTGGAYEQYF	TGTGCCAGCAGCCGGACAGGGGGAGCCTACGAGCAGTACTTC
TRBV4-1	16	few	TRBJ2-3	TRBD2	CASRESSGGPSDTQYF	TGCGCCAGCAGGGAGAGTAGCGGGGGGCCTTCAGATACGCAGTATTTT
TRBV7-2	15	-	TRBJ1-3	-	CASSRDIHPGNTIYF	TGTGCCAGCAGTCGAGATATCCACCCTGGAAACACCATATATTTT
TRBV12-3/TRBV12-4	16	-	TRBJ2-5	-	CASSFGLNFNQETQYF	TGTGCCAGCAGTTTCGGACTAAACTTCAATCAAGAGACCCAGTACTTC
TRBV12-5	14	-	TRBJ2-5	-	CASGSPERSGTQYF	TGTGCTAGTGGTTCTCCCGAGCGGTCGGGGACCCAGTACTTC
TRBV5-6	14	-	TRBJ2-7	-	CASSLGRITYEQYF	TGTGCCAGCAGCTTAGGACGGATAACCTACGAGCAGTACTTC
TRBV29-1	11	many	TRBJ2-7	-	CSVLDGYERYF	TGCAGCGTCTTGGACGGATACGAGCGGTACTTC
TRBV30	14	few	TRBJ1-1	TRBD1	CAWSGDRGPGGAFF	TGTGCCTGGAGTGGGGACAGGGGCCCCGGGGGAGCTTTCTTT
TRBV6-2/TRBV6-3	16	-	TRBJ2-7	TRBD2	CASSYSVAGGRYEQYF	TGTGCCAGCAGTTACTCGGTAGCGGGAGGGCGTTACGAGCAGTACTTC
TRBV25-1	16	few	TRBJ1-2	-	CASRSDVTGRTDGYTF	TGTGCCAGCAGGAGTGATGTTACAGGGAGAACTGATGGCTACACCTTC
TRBV5-1	14	few	TRBJ1-2	-	CASSLHTLDYGYTF	TGCGCCAGCAGCTTGCACACGCTGGACTATGGCTACACCTTC
TRBV4-2	14	-	TRBJ2-1	TRBD1	CASSRYRGSNEQFF	TGTGCCAGCAGCCGATACAGGGGGTCTAATGAGCAGTTCTTC
TRBV19	14	-	TRBJ2-2	TRBD1	CATERDSNTGELFF	TGTGCCACCGAAAGGGACAGCAACACCGGGGAGCTGTTTTTT
TRBV5-1	15	many	TRBJ2-3	TRBD2	CASSFLAGGADTQYF	TGCGCCAGCAGCTTTCTAGCGGGAGGGGCAGATACGCAGTATTTT
TRBV18	15	few	TRBJ2-3	-	CASSPVGGSTDTQYF	TGTGCCAGCTCACCAGTGGGCGGTAGCACAGATACGCAGTATTTT
TRBV7-9	14	few	TRBJ1-5	-	CASSPREGYQPQHF	TGTGCCAGCAGCCCCAGGGAAGGCTATCAGCCCCAGCATTTT
TRBV7-9	17	few	TRBJ1-3	-	CASSFHSAGSNGNTIYF	TGTGCCAGCAGCTTCCACTCCGCGGGGAGCAACGGGAACACCATATATTTT
TRBV24-1	15	few	TRBJ2-2	TRBD1	CATQTGQSNTGELFF	TGTGCCACACAGACAGGGCAATCGAACACCGGGGAGCTGTTTTTT